These 24 T cell receptor beta chains came from one sample sequenced in a study of T cells in Graves' hyperthyroidism and ophthalmopathy. The source material, RNA transcripts, was used to amplify TCR beta CDR3 regions. The study used the HTBI primer set for a first-round RT-PCR of the TCR CDR3. TCRdb used MiXCR to reprocess the multiplex PCR reads, holding one entry per CDR3 protein. Counted here are approximately 370,000 distinct CDR3 sequences, about 15% occurring once; the ten biggest clones make up around a third. Sample: blood. The receptor set was obtained from a young woman with Graves' hyperthyroidism.

This clonotype was counted at least ten times. The CDR3 nucleotides are TGCAGCGTTGAAGGAGACAATGAGCAGTTCTTC. It encodes CSVEGDNEQFF. The gene calls are TRBV29-1 and TRBJ2-1; D remains ambiguous. Trimming stripped 1 base from V and 5 bases from J, with 3 bases between. The V gene's germline CDR1 is SQVTM and CDR2 ANQGSEA. The CDR3 is 11 residues long.

This clonotype was picked up many times. V and J are TRBV24-1 and TRBJ1-5; D is unresolved. Germline CDR1 KGHDR, CDR2 SFDVKD. With 3 bases removed from V and 4 bases from J, the gap between germline ends came to 6 bases. This CDR3 region has 13 residues. CDR3 bases: TGTGCCACCAGTGATCATCTAAATCAGCCCCAGCATTTT. It specifies CATSDHLNQPQHF.

This clonotype occurred many times. The chain couples TRBV20-1 to TRBJ2-1; 10 bases map to TRBD2. Germline V CDR1 and CDR2: DFQATT, SNEGSKA (reference sequence). Trimming took 6 bases from V and 4 from J; bases not matched to a gene: 6. CDR3 length: 14 amino acids. The CDR3: CSAPAGGPYNEQFF. The CDR3 nucleotides are TGCAGTGCGCCAGCGGGAGGGCCTTACAATGAGCAGTTCTTC.

This clonotype was seen only a few times. The chain has TRBV29-1 and TRBJ1-4; 9 bases are a match to TRBD1. The CDR3 is made up of 13 amino acids. Germline lookup yields CDR1 SQVTM and CDR2 ANQGSEA. V lost 6 bases to trimming and J lost 4 bases; unmatched junction nucleotides: 3. The CDR3 DNA reads as TGCAGCGTAAAGACAGGGGGTAATGAAAAACTGTTTTTT. Translation: CSVKTGGNEKLFF. The full variable domain, in which reference TRBV29-1 and TRBJ1-4 provide the parts outside the CDR3, is SAVISQKPSRDICQRGTSLTIQCQVDSQVTMMFWYRQQPGQSLTLIATANQGSEATYESGFVIDKFPISRPNLTFSTLTVSNMSPEDSSIYLCSVKTGGNEKLFFGSGTQLSVL.

V usage is TRBV9 and J usage is TRBJ2-2, with 7 bases lining up with TRBD1. Losses at the gene ends were 1 base for V and 6 bases for J; bases not matched to a gene: 6. CDR1 is SGDLS, CDR2 YYNGEE, per germline. This CDR3 has 15 amino acids. CDR3: CASSVLDRESGELFF. DNA for the CDR3: TGTGCCAGCAGCGTACTTGACAGGGAATCCGGGGAGCTGTTTTTT. Filled out from reference TRBV9 and TRBJ2-2, the complete variable domain reads DSGVTQTPKHLITATGQRVTLRCSPRSGDLSVYWYQQSLDQGLQFLIQYYNGEERAKGNILERFSAQQFPDLHSELNLSSLELGDSALYFCASSVLDRESGELFFGEGSRLTVL.

J is TRBJ1-4 and V is TRBV5-1; no definite D call. The CDR3 covers 15 residues. Looked up from germline, CDR1 is SGHRS and CDR2 is YFSETQ. V was shortened by 4 bases and J by 4 bases, with 14 bases between the two germline ends. CDR3 bases: TGCGCCAGCAGCACTAGACATTCGGGTAATGAAAAACTGTTTTTT. Its translation is CASSTRHSGNEKLFF.

The chain is built from TRBV29-1 and TRBJ2-3, with no clear D. Between the trimmed V and J ends, which lost 3 bases and 0 bases, there was a span of 10 bases. Germline assignment: CDR1 SQVTM and CDR2 ANQGSEA. The length of the CDR3 is 14 residues. CDR3 nucleotide sequence: TGCAGCGTTGACCGCGGAGATAGCACAGATACGCAGTATTTT. Protein product: CSVDRGDSTDTQYF.

V gene TRBV10-3 combines with J gene TRBJ2-1, with 7 bases matching TRBD2. V was pared by 4 bases and J by 10 bases, with 13 bases of the junction left unmatched. The length of the CDR3 is 15 residues. Germline values: CDR1 ENHRY, CDR2 SYGVKD. CDR3 loop: CAISVGRGGADEQFF. The CDR3 DNA reads as TGTGCCATCAGTGTGGGGAGGGGCGGGGCCGACGAGCAGTTCTTC.

This clonotype has a count of ten or more. CDR3 bases: TGTGCCAGCAGCCCCTCCGGGACTAAGGGGAGTGAGCAGTTCTTC. Translating it yields CASSPSGTKGSEQFF. The chain is built from TRBV12-3 or TRBV12-4 and TRBJ2-1; 7 bases fit TRBD2. V lost 6 bases, J lost 9 bases, and 14 bases stayed unmatched. This CDR3 is built from 15 residues.

This clonotype was seen at least ten times. V and J are TRBV3-1 and TRBJ1-4, with D possibly being TRBD1 (5 bases). Germline V gene lookup returns CDR1 LGHDT and CDR2 YNNKEL (reference sequence). V lost 3 bases, J lost 7 bases, and 12 bases lay in between. CDR3 length: 14 residues. CDR3 in DNA: TGTGCCAGCAGCCATCGTCGGGACGGTGAAAAACTGTTTTTT. This encodes CASSHRRDGEKLFF.

This clonotype has a handful of counts. The chain has TRBV6-5 and TRBJ1-2; 7 nucleotides align to TRBD1. The CDR3 contains 13 residues. After removal of 4 bases from V and 9 bases from J, the junction contained 8 bases not matched to a gene. Germline loops: CDR1 MNHEY, CDR2 SVGAGI. The CDR3, as DNA: TGTGCCAGCAGTTTTGAAGGGGGCTTTCGCTACACCTTC. As protein: CASSFEGGFRYTF.

The chain employs TRBV5-1 and TRBJ2-3; D is perhaps TRBD1 (6 bases). V was clipped by 3 bases and J by 4 bases, with 15 bases between them. The CDR3 spans 15 residues. Germline V gene data show CDR1 as SGHRS and CDR2 as YFSETQ. CDR3 in amino acids: CASSWSGEGADTQYF. CDR3 bases: TGCGCCAGCAGCTGGAGCGGAGAGGGGGCAGATACGCAGTATTTT.

This clonotype occurred a few times. The genes are TRBV4-1 and TRBJ1-2; no clear D. Trimming took 0 bases from V and 2 from J, leaving 4 bases between them. Germline V gene sequence: CDR1 MGHRA, CDR2 YSYEKL. The CDR3 consists of 13 residues. The CDR3 is CASSQDSNYGYTF. The CDR3 DNA reads as TGCGCCAGCAGCCAAGATTCCAACTATGGCTACACCTTC.

This clonotype was observed a few times. The chain uses TRBV24-1 and TRBJ1-5; D uncertain. Trimming took off 2 bases at V and 5 bases at J, with 12 bases between the two ends. From germline, CDR1 is KGHDR and CDR2 SFDVKD. The CDR3 contains 15 residues. Here the CDR3 reads CATSDSRGEYQPQHF. CDR3 coding DNA: TGTGCCACCAGTGATTCCCGCGGGGAATATCAGCCCCAGCATTTT.

This clonotype was recorded at least ten times. The chain recombines TRBV15 with TRBJ2-3; weak D call: TRBD2 (5 bases). The CDR3 has 15 amino acids. From germline, CDR1 is LNHNV and CDR2 YYDKDF (reference sequence). V was pared by 1 base and J by 2 bases, with 10 bases between. In DNA form, the CDR3 reads TGTGCCACCAGCAGAGTCGGCGGGCTCACAGATACGCAGTATTTT. The encoded protein is CATSRVGGLTDTQYF.

This clonotype was counted ten times or more. The chain carries TRBV12-3 or TRBV12-4 and TRBJ2-1, with D hard to call. Trimming stripped 1 base from V and 7 bases from J, with 17 bases between. The CDR3 totals 16 residues. CDR3 sequence: CASSLVFFGTANEQFF. In nucleotides, the CDR3 is TGTGCCAGCAGTTTAGTTTTTTTTGGAACGGCGAATGAGCAGTTCTTC.

This clonotype was seen only a few times. The genes are TRBV5-5 and TRBJ1-1; tentatively, D is TRBD1 (6 bases). CDR3 length: 16 residues. Germline V gene sequence: CDR1 SGHKS, CDR2 YYEKEE (reference sequence). V gave up 5 bases and J gave up 5 bases, with 22 bases separating them. The CDR3 nucleotides are TGTGCCAGCAGGTTCGCCGCAGGGGCTCTAGAGACTGAAGCTTTCTTT. It codes for CASRFAAGALETEAFF.

The rearrangement joins TRBV29-1 to TRBJ2-3; D is perhaps TRBD1 or TRBD2 (6 bases each). Trimming shortened V by 4 bases and J by 1 base, and 15 bases separated the two germline ends. The CDR3 totals 15 residues. Looked up from germline, CDR1 is SQVTM and CDR2 is ANQGSEA. CDR3 DNA: TGCAGCGTTGTGAGAGGGGGGATGGGCACAGATACGCAGTATTTT. Protein sequence: CSVVRGGMGTDTQYF.

With regard to this clonotype: This may stem from a read error, because a much larger clone lies one nucleotide away. Because it lacks the conserved phenylalanine or tryptophan at the end, this CDR3 is likely a read error. The V and J genes are TRBV24-1 and TRBJ2-1; no clear D gene. From germline, CDR1 is KGHDR and CDR2 SFDVKD. The V end was cut by 8 bases, the J end by 5 bases, with 18 bases between. This CDR3 is built from 15 residues. CDR3 region: CATIPQGGEHNEQFL. As DNA, the CDR3 is TGTGCCACCATCCCCCAAGGTGGGGAACACAATGAGCAGTTCCTC.

This clonotype was picked up a small number of times. The chain has TRBV19 and TRBJ2-7; 8 bases align to TRBD1. Germline CDR1 reads LNHDA; CDR2 reads SQIVND (reference sequence). The CDR3 has 15 amino acids. The V and J ends lost 5 bases and 0 bases, in that order; junction bases with no gene match: 6. CDR3 region: CASSERTGNSYEQYF. CDR3 sequence (DNA): TGTGCCAGTAGTGAGCGGACAGGGAACTCCTACGAGCAGTACTTC. Complete variable domain (other parts from reference TRBV19 and TRBJ2-7): DGGITQSPKYLFRKEGQNVTLSCEQNLNHDAMYWYRQDPGQGLRLIYYSQIVNDFQKGDIAEGYSVSREKKESFPLTVTSAQKNPTAFYLCASSERTGNSYEQYFGPGTRLTVT.

The table lists this clonotype with a few counts. The V gene is TRBV24-1, the J gene TRBJ2-7, with a weak D call TRBD2 (5 bases). The V end was cut by 11 bases, the J end by 2 bases, with 15 bases between. This CDR3 is built from 13 residues. Germline V gene lookup returns CDR1 KGHDR and CDR2 SFDVKD. The CDR3 nucleotides read TGTGCCAAGAGCGGCCCGGTGGCCTACGAGCAGTACTTC. Residues: CAKSGPVAYEQYF.

This clonotype has only one observation. This may stem from a read error, because a much larger clone lies one nucleotide away. The V and J genes are TRBV6-2 or TRBV6-3 and TRBJ2-1; perhaps TRBD2 as D (5 bases). This CDR3 region has 19 residues. Germline V gives CDR1 MNHEY, CDR2 SVGEGT. V lost 0 bases and J 7 bases, leaving 25 bases between the germline ends. For the CDR3, the DNA is TGTGCCAGCAGTTACTCGCGAAACTCACTAACGGGGTTTATGAATGAGCAGTTCTTC. Protein product: CASSYSRNSLTGFMNEQFF.

This clonotype appeared many times. V and J are TRBV29-1 and TRBJ2-5; 7 nucleotides match TRBD2. Germline trimming cut 7 bases from V and 4 bases from J; bases unmatched to any gene: 9. The germline CDR1 and CDR2 sequences are SQVTM and ANQGSEA. The CDR3 is 13 residues long. In DNA, the CDR3 is TGCAGCGCCAAACTAGCGATTTTAGAGACCCAGTACTTC. It specifies CSAKLAILETQYF.

This clonotype was seen ten or more times. The chain couples TRBV7-2 to TRBJ1-1, with D unresolved. The CDR3 length is 14 residues. The ends were cut back, 2 bases at V and 4 bases at J, with 11 bases in the middle. The germline CDR1 and CDR2 sequences are SGHTA and FQGNSA. Here the CDR3 reads CASSLMSGSTEAFF. CDR3 nucleotides: TGTGCCAGCAGCTTAATGTCAGGCAGCACTGAAGCTTTCTTT.